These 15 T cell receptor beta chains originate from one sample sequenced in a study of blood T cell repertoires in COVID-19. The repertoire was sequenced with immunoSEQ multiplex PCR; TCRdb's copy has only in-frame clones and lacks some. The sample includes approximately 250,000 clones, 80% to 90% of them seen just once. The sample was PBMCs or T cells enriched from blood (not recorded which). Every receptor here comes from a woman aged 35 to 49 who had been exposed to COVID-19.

The CDR3 DNA follows: TGTGCCAGCAGCTCACGGGACAGGGGCTTTAGAAACACCATATATTTT. The encoded protein is CASSSRDRGFRNTIYF. The gene calls are TRBV6-2 or TRBV6-3 and TRBJ1-3, with TRBD1 matching 10 bases. With V trimmed by 6 bases and J by 5 bases, 10 bases remained unmatched. The CDR3 has 16 amino acids. Germline-derived CDR1 and CDR2 are MNHEY and SVGEGT.

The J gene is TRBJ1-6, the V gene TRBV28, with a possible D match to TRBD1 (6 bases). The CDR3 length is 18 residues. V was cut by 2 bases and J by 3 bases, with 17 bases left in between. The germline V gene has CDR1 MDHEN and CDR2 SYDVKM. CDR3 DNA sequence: TGTGCCAGCAGTTTAAGGTCCTGGACAGACCTCTATAATTCACCCCTCCACTTT. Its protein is CASSLRSWTDLYNSPLHF.

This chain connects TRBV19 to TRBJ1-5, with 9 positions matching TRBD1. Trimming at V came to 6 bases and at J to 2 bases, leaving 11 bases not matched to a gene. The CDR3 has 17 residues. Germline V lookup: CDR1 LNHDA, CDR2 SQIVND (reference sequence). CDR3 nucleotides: TGTGCCAGTAGCCTACTCCTGACAGGGGGTGGCAATCAGCCCCAGCATTTT. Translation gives CASSLLLTGGGNQPQHF.

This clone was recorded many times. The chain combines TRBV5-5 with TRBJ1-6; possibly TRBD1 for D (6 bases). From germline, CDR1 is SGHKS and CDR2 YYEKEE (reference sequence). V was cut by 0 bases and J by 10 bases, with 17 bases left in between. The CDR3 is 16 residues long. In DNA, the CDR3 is TGTGCCAGCAGCTTGGATGACAGGCGTCTCGAATCACCCCTCCACTTT. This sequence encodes CASSLDDRRLESPLHF.

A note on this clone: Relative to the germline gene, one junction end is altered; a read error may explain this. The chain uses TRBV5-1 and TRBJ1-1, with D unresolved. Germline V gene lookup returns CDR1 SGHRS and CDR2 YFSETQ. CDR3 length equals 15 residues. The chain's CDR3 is CASSPFAGGSTEAFF. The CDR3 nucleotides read TGTGCCAGCAGCCCCTTTGCGGGAGGGTCCACTGAAGCTTTCTTT.

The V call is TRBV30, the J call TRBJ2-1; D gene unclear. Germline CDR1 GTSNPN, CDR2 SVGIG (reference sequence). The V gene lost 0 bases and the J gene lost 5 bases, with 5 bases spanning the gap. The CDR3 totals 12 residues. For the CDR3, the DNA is TGTGCCTGGAGTGTACATGACAATGAGCAGTTCTTC. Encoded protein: CAWSVHDNEQFF.

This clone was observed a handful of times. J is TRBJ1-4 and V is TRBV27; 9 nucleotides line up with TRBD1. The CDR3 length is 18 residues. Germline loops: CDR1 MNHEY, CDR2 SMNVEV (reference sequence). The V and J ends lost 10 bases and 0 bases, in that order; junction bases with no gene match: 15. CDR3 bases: TGTGCCACCAAAACTCGGACAGGGGCGCAGCCAACTAATGAAAAACTGTTTTTT. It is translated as CATKTRTGAQPTNEKLFF.

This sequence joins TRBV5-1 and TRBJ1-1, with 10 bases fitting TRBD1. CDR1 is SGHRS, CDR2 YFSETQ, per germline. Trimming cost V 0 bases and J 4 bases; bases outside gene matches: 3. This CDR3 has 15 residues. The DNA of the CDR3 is TGCGCCAGCAGCTTGGAGGGACAGGGGTTCACTGAAGCTTTCTTT. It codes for CASSLEGQGFTEAFF.

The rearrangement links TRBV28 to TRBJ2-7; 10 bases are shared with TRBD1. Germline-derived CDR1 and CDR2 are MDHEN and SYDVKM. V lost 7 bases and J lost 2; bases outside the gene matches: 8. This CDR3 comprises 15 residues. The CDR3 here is CASTETGGATYEQYF. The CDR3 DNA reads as TGTGCCAGCACCGAGACAGGGGGCGCCACCTACGAGCAGTACTTC. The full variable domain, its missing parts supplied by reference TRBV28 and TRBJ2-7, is DVKVTQSSRYLVKRTGEKVFLECVQDMDHENMFWYRQDPGLGLRLIYFSYDVKMKEKGDIPEGYSVSREKKERFSLILESASTNQTSMYLCASTETGGATYEQYFGPGTRLTVT.

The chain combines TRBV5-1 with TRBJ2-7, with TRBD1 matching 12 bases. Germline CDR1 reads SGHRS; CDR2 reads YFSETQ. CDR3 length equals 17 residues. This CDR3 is CASSPGTGGRGAYEQYV. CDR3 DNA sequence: TGTGCCAGCAGCCCGGGGACAGGGGGCCGTGGGGCCTACGAGCAGTACGTC.

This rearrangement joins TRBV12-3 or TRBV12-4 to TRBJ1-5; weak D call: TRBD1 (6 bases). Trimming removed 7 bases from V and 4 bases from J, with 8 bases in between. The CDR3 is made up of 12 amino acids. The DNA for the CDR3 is TGTGCCAGCAAACAGGGTAATCAGCCCCAGCATTTT. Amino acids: CASKQGNQPQHF.

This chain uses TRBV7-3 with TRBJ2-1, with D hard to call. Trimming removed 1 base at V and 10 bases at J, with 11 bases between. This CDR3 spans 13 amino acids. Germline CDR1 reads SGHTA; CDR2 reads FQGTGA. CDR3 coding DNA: TGTGCCAGCAGCTTAAGGCAGACACAAGAGCAGTTCTTC. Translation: CASSLRQTQEQFF.

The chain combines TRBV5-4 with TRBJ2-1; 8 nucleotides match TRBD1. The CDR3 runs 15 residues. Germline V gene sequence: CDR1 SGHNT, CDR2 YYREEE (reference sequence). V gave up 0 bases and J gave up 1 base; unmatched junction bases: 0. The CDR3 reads CASSLGTGSYNEQFF. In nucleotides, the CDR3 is TGTGCCAGCAGCTTGGGGACAGGGTCCTACAATGAGCAGTTCTTC. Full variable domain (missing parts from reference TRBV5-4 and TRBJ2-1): ETGVTQSPTHLIKTRGQQVTLRCSSQSGHNTVSWYQQALGQGPQFIFQYYREEENGRGNFPPRFSGLQFPNYSSELNVNALELDDSALYLCASSLGTGSYNEQFFGPGTRLTVL.

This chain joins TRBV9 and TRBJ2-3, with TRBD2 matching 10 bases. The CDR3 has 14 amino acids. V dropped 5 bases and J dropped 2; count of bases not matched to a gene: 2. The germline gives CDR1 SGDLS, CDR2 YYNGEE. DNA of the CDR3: TGTGCCAGCAGAGGGACTAGCGACACAGATACGCAGTATTTT. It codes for CASRGTSDTDTQYF.

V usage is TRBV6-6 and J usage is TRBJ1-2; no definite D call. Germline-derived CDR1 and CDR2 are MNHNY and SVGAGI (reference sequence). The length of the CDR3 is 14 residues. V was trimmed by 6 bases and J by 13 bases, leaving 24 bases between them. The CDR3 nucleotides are TGTGCCAGCAGCTTGCTCTCCTTCGGACGGGATGGCACCTTC. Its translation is CASSLLSFGRDGTF.